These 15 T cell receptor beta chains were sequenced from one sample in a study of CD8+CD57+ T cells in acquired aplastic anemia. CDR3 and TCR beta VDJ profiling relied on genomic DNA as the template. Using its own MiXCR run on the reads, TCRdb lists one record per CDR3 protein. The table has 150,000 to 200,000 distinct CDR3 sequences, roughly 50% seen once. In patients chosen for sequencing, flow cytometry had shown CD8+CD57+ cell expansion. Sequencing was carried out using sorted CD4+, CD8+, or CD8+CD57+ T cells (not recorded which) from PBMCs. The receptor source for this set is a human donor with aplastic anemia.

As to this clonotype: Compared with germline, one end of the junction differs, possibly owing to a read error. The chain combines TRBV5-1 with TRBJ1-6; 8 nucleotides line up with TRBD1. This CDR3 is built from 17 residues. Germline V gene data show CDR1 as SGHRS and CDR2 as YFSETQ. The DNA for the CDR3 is TGCGCCAGCAGCCTGGGACAGGCTAGCTCCTATAATTCACCTCTCCACTTT. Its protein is CASSLGQASSYNSPLHF.

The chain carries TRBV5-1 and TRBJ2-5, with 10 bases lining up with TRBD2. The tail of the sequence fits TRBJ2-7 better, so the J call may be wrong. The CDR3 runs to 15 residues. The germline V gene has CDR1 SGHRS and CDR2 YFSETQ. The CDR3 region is CASSLEASGRGEQYF. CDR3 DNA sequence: TGCGCCAGCAGCTTGGAGGCTAGCGGGAGAGGCGAGCAGTACTTC.

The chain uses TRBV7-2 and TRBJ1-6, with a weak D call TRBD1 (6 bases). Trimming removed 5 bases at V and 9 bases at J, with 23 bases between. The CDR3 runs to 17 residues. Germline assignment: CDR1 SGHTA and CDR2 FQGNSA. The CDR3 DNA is TGTGCCAGCAGCCCAGCGATGAACAGGGATCGTTTTTCACCCCTCCACTTT. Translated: CASSPAMNRDRFSPLHF.

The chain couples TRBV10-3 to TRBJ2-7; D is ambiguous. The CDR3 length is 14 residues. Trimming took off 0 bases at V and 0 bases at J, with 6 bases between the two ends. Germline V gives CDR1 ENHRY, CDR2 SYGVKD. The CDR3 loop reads CAISESGGSYEQYF. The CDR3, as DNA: TGTGCCATCAGTGAGTCCGGTGGCTCCTACGAGCAGTACTTC.

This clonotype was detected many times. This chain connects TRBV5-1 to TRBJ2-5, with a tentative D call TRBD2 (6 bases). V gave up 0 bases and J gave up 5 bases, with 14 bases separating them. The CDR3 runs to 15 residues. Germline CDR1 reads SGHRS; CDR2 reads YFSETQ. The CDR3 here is CASSLASGGGETQYF. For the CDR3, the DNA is TGCGCCAGCAGCTTGGCTTCCGGGGGTGGGGAGACCCAGTACTTC.

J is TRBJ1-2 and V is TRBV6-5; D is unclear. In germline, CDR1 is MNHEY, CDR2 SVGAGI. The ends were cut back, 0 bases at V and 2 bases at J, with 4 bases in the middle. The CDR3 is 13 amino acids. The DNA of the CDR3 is TGTGCCAGCAGTTACTCAGGGAACTATGGCTACACCTTC. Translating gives CASSYSGNYGYTF.

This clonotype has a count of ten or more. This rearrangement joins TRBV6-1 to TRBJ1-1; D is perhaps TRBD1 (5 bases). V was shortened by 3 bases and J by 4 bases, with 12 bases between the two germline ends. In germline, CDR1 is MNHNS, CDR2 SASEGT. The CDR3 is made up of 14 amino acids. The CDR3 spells CASSDNAGGTEAFF. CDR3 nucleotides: TGTGCCAGCAGTGACAATGCGGGGGGCACTGAAGCTTTCTTT.

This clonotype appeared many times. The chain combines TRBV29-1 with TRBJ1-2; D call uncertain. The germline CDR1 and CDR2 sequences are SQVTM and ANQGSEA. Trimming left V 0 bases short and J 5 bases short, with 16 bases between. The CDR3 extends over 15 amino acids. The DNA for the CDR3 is TGCAGCGTTGAAGAGATCAGACCCTCTAGGTATGGCTACACCTTC. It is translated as CSVEEIRPSRYGYTF.

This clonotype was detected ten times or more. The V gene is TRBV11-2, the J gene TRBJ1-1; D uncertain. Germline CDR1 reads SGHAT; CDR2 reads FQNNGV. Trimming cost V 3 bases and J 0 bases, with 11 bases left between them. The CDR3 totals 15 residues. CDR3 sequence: CASSLRRSLNTEAFF. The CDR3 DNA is TGTGCCAGCAGCTTGAGGAGAAGCTTGAACACTGAAGCTTTCTTT. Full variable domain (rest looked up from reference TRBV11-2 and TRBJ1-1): EAGVAQSPRYKIIEKRQSVAFWCNPISGHATLYWYQQILGQGPKLLIQFQNNGVVDDSQLPKDRFSAERLKGVDSTLKIQPAKLEDSAVYLCASSLRRSLNTEAFFGQGTRLTVV.

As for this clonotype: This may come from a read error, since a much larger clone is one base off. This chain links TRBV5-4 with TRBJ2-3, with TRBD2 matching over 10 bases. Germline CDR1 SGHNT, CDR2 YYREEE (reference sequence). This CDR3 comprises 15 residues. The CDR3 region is CASKASGSGTDTRYF. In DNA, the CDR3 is TGTGCCAGCAAAGCTAGCGGGAGTGGGACAGATACGCGGTATTTT.

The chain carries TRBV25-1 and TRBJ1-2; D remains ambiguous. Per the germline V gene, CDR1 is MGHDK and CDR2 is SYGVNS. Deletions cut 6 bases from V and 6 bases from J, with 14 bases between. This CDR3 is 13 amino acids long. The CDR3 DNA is TGTGCCAGCAGGCGGGAGGGTTGGCATGGCTACACCTTC. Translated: CASRREGWHGYTF.

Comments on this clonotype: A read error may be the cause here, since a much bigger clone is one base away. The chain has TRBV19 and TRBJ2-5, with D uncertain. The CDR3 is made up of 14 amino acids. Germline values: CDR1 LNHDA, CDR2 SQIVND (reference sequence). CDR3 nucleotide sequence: TGTGCCAGTAGTGTAGACCGGGCCCGAGAGACCCAGTACTTC. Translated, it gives CASSVDRARETQYF.

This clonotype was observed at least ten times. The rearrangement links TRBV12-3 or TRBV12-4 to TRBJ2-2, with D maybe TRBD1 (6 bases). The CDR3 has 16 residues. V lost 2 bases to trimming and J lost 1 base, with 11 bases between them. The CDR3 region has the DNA TGTGCCAGCAGTTTAAACAGGGCAAAGAACACCGGGGAGCTGTTTTTT. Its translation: CASSLNRAKNTGELFF.

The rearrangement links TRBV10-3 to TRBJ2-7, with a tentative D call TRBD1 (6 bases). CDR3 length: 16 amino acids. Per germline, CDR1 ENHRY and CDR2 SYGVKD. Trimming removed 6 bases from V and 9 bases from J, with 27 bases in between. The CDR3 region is CAISGQIIPSSETQYF. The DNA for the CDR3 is TGTGCCATCAGCGGACAGATTATTCCTAGTAGTGAGACGCAGTACTTC.

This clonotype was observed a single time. CDR3 protein: CATSCGWDRGYEQYF. The CDR3 bases are TGTGCCACCAGTTGCGGATGGGACAGAGGCTACGAGCAGTACTTC. The chain carries TRBV24-1 and TRBJ2-7; 7 positions match TRBD1. The germline CDR1 and CDR2 sequences are KGHDR and SFDVKD. CDR3 length equals 15 residues. V lost 6 bases to trimming and J lost 3 bases; unmatched junction nucleotides: 10.